This entry lists 22 T cell receptor beta chains sequenced from one sample in a study of control samples from healthy donors and cancer patients. The repertoire was sequenced with immunoSEQ multiplex PCR; TCRdb's copy has only in-frame clones and lacks some. The data hold approximately 150,000 clones, with roughly 94% observed a single time. The specimen sequenced was PBMCs. Source of these receptors: a man in his 60s with colorectal cancer.

The rearrangement uses TRBV30 and TRBJ2-3; D possibly corresponds to TRBD1 (6 bases). The CDR3 is 14 residues long. V lost 3 bases and J 0 bases, leaving 10 bases between the germline ends. CDR1 is GTSNPN, CDR2 SVGIG, per germline (reference sequence). The CDR3 protein is CAWSEGTSTDTQYF. The CDR3 region has the DNA TGTGCCTGGAGCGAAGGGACAAGCACAGATACGCAGTATTTT.

This clone was picked up a small number of times. The gene calls are TRBV7-2 and TRBJ2-5; 14 bases fit TRBD2. This CDR3 is 15 amino acids long. The junction had 5 bases not matched to a gene; V was cut back by 6 bases and J by 5 bases. The germline V gene encodes CDR1 SGHTA and CDR2 FQGNSA. CDR3 region: CASSRLAGGSETQYF. The DNA for the CDR3 is TGTGCCAGCAGTCGACTAGCGGGGGGGTCGGAGACCCAGTACTTC.

This chain links TRBV30 with TRBJ1-2; D may be TRBD1 (5 bases). The CDR3 has 13 residues. V lost 2 bases, J lost 3 bases, and 10 bases lay in between. Germline V gene data show CDR1 as GTSNPN and CDR2 as SVGIG (reference sequence). CDR3 bases: TGTGCCTGGAGTCAAAGACAGTACTATGGCTACACCTTC. Translated: CAWSQRQYYGYTF.

The chain couples TRBV6-6 to TRBJ1-6, with D unclear. This CDR3 is 15 amino acids long. Trimming removed 5 bases at V and 0 bases at J, with 8 bases between. CDR1 and CDR2 (germline): MNHNY, SVGAGI (reference sequence). The CDR3 is CASSLQSSYNSPLHF. The DNA for the CDR3 is TGTGCCAGCAGTCTACAGAGCTCCTATAATTCACCCCTCCACTTT.

The rearrangement joins TRBV12-3 or TRBV12-4 to TRBJ1-5; no firm D call. The CDR3 is 12 amino acids. Trimming removed 5 bases from V and 5 bases from J, with 7 bases in between. The CDR3 is CASSGVYQPQHF. CDR3 nucleotides: TGTGCCAGCAGTGGGGTATATCAGCCCCAGCATTTT.

The chain links TRBV10-2 to TRBJ2-3; TRBD1 agrees at 9 bases. Per germline, CDR1 WSHSY and CDR2 SAAADI. This CDR3 region has 16 residues. The V segment lost 6 bases and the J segment 5 bases; nucleotides outside the gene matches: 12. CDR3 nucleotides: TGCGCCAGCAGCGTGACAGTAGGGACAGGGAGAGATACGCAGTATTTT. Its protein is CASSVTVGTGRDTQYF.

In this sample, this clone turned up once. The chain couples TRBV6-5 to TRBJ2-7, with D perhaps TRBD1 (6 bases). Trimming shortened V by 5 bases and J by 6 bases, and 20 bases separated the two germline ends. Germline lookup yields CDR1 MNHEY and CDR2 SVGAGI. The length of the CDR3 is 15 residues. The CDR3 is CASSPHRDLGAEQYF. In nucleotides, the CDR3 is TGTGCCAGCAGTCCCCACAGGGATCTTGGGGCCGAGCAGTACTTC.

The chain employs TRBV6-1 and TRBJ2-4, with D possibly TRBD1 on 6 matching bases. This CDR3 comprises 14 residues. The V end was cut by 2 bases, the J end by 2 bases, with 7 bases between. Germline loops: CDR1 MNHNS, CDR2 SASEGT. Written as DNA, the CDR3 is TGTGCCAGCAGTGAAAGGGGGTCCAAAAACATTCAGTACTTC. It codes for CASSERGSKNIQYF.

This clone is a singleton in its sample. The chain couples TRBV4-3 to TRBJ1-4; 9 bases map to TRBD1. This CDR3 has 20 residues. V was clipped by 3 bases and J by 1 base; unmatched bases: 15. Germline assignment: CDR1 LGHNA and CDR2 YSLEER. The CDR3 DNA reads as TGCGCCAGCAGCCAGGACCCCTTGACAGGGGGTAGGCGAACTAATGAAAAACTGTTTTTT. Translating gives CASSQDPLTGGRRTNEKLFF.

The V and J genes are TRBV9 and TRBJ1-3, with 9 bases fitting TRBD1. The V segment lost 0 bases and the J segment 0 bases; nucleotides outside the gene matches: 4. Germline V gives CDR1 SGDLS, CDR2 YYNGEE. This CDR3 is built from 17 residues. CDR3 sequence (DNA): TGTGCCAGCAGCGTAGCGGGGACAGGGATCTCTGGAAACACCATATATTTT. Residues: CASSVAGTGISGNTIYF.

This sequence joins TRBV6-5 and TRBJ1-2, with TRBD1 identical over 8 bases. The CDR3 covers 15 residues. The germline V gene encodes CDR1 MNHEY and CDR2 SVGAGI. J lost 6 bases, V lost 0 bases, and 6 bases had no gene match. The CDR3 reads CASSYSLQGGDGYTF. CDR3 in DNA: TGTGCCAGCAGTTACTCCCTACAGGGGGGAGATGGCTACACCTTC.

As for this clone: In the same sample, other DNA sequences code for this CDR3. The V and J genes are TRBV13 and TRBJ1-6; 8 bases align to TRBD1. Germline assignment: CDR1 PRHDT and CDR2 FYEKMQ (reference sequence). This CDR3 region has 14 residues. Unmatched junction bases numbered 2, after V lost 4 bases and J lost 6 bases. CDR3 amino acids: CASSYGQGNSPLHF. CDR3 nucleotides: TGTGCCAGCAGCTACGGACAGGGTAATTCACCCCTCCACTTT.

This sequence joins TRBV29-1 and TRBJ1-2, with 7 positions matching TRBD1. The junction had 3 bases not matched to a gene; V was cut back by 5 bases and J by 3 bases. This CDR3 has 12 residues. The germline V gene encodes CDR1 SQVTM and CDR2 ANQGSEA. CDR3 DNA sequence: TGCAGCGTTACTCAGGGGGACTATGGCTACACCTTC. Amino acid sequence: CSVTQGDYGYTF.

This chain joins TRBV29-1 and TRBJ1-1; possible D gene TRBD1, 5 bases. The CDR3 contains 13 residues. Trimming pared 4 bases from V and 1 base from J, leaving 10 bases between. The V gene's germline CDR1 is SQVTM and CDR2 ANQGSEA. CDR3: CSVVGERNTEAFF. CDR3 DNA sequence: TGCAGCGTTGTAGGGGAAAGGAACACTGAAGCTTTCTTT.

About this clone itself: At one boundary the junction diverges from the germline segment, which might be a read error. This chain connects TRBV7-9 to TRBJ2-3; TRBD2 agrees at 9 bases. The CDR3 runs 13 residues. Germline loops: CDR1 SEHNR, CDR2 FQNEAQ (reference sequence). The DNA for the CDR3 is TGTGCCAGCAGGTTAGCGGGGGCTGATACGCAGTATTTT. The encoded protein is CASRLAGADTQYF. The whole variable domain, filled in from reference TRBV7-9 and TRBJ2-3, reads DTGVSQNPRHKITKRGQNVTFRCDPISEHNRLYWYRQTLGQGPEFLTYFQNEAQLEKSRLLSDRFSAERPKGSFSTLEIQRTEQGDSAMYLCASRLAGADTQYFGPGTRLTVL.

The chain employs TRBV25-1 and TRBJ1-1; D is ambiguous. The V gene lost 5 bases and the J gene lost 0 bases, with 1 base spanning the gap. The germline CDR1 and CDR2 sequences are MGHDK and SYGVNS. The CDR3 is 11 residues long. The CDR3 loop is CASSLNTEAFF. The CDR3 region has the DNA TGTGCCAGCAGTCTGAACACTGAAGCTTTCTTT.

The chain joins TRBV6-5 to TRBJ2-3, with TRBD2 as a possible D gene (6 bases). With 7 bases removed from V and 2 bases from J, the gap between germline ends came to 13 bases. Germline loops: CDR1 MNHEY, CDR2 SVGAGI. The CDR3 consists of 14 residues. CDR3 nucleotides: TGTGCCAGCAATTCTGGACTATACACAGATACGCAGTATTTT. Its translation: CASNSGLYTDTQYF.

Concerning this clone: The sample holds other DNA sequences that translate to the same CDR3. The chain recombines TRBV5-1 with TRBJ2-2; 7 bases are shared with TRBD2. CDR1 and CDR2 (germline): SGHRS, YFSETQ. V trimming: 7 bases; J trimming: 2 bases; junction bases outside the gene matches: 5. The CDR3 contains 14 residues. CDR3 sequence: CASSGGTNTGELFF. The DNA for the CDR3 is TGCGCCAGCTCGGGGGGTACAAACACCGGGGAGCTGTTTTTT.

V is TRBV14 and J is TRBJ2-5; D is unresolved. CDR1 and CDR2 (germline): SGHDN, FVKESK. This CDR3 is 13 amino acids long. V lost 3 bases to trimming and J lost 5 bases, with 10 bases between them. The CDR3 DNA follows: TGTGCCAGCAGCCATCATTCGGAGGAGACCCAGTACTTC. Translation gives CASSHHSEETQYF.

Concerning this clone itself: Other DNA variants within this sample encode the same CDR3. This CDR3 reads CASSLEGQGVRGYTF. In nucleotides, the CDR3 is TGCGCCAGCAGCTTGGAAGGACAGGGGGTTCGGGGCTACACCTTC. The V call is TRBV5-1, the J call TRBJ1-2; 10 positions agree with TRBD1. Trimming took 0 bases from V and 8 from J; bases not matched to a gene: 7. CDR1 is SGHRS and CDR2 is YFSETQ in the germline V gene. The CDR3 spans 15 residues. The whole variable domain, remainder taken from reference TRBV5-1 and TRBJ1-2, is KAGVTQTPRYLIKTRGQQVTLSCSPISGHRSVSWYQQTPGQGLQFLFEYFSETQRNKGNFPGRFSGRQFSNSRSEMNVSTLELGDSALYLCASSLEGQGVRGYTFGSGTRLTVV.

This clone was recorded once. V and J are TRBV12-3 or TRBV12-4 and TRBJ2-1; D remains unclear. Trimming took off 2 bases at V and 0 bases at J, with 2 bases between the two ends. CDR3 length: 13 residues. DNA for the CDR3: TGTGCCAGCAGTTTAAGCTCCTACAATGAGCAGTTCTTC. Amino acid sequence: CASSLSSYNEQFF.

The J gene is TRBJ1-5, the V gene TRBV7-2; D might be TRBD1 (6 bases). Germline lookup yields CDR1 SGHTA and CDR2 FQGNSA. The CDR3 sequence is 15 residues long. V was pared by 5 bases and J by 4 bases, with 15 bases between. CDR3: CASSNPDRFNQPQHF. CDR3 DNA sequence: TGTGCCAGCAGCAACCCTGACAGGTTTAATCAGCCCCAGCATTTT.